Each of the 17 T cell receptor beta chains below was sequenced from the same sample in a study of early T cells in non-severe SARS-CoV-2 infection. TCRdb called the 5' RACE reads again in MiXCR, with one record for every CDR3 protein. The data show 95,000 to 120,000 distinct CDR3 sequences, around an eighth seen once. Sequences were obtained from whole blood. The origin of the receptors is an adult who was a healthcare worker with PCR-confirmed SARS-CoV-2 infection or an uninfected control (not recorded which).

In DNA, the CDR3 is TGTGCCAGCAGCTTAGGGGTCGGCAGCCCCAACTATGGCTACACCTTC. Amino acid sequence: CASSLGVGSPNYGYTF. The rearrangement joins TRBV11-2 to TRBJ1-2; D uncertain. V was clipped by 1 base and J by 2 bases, with 14 bases between them. Germline V gene sequence: CDR1 SGHAT, CDR2 FQNNGV. The CDR3 has 16 amino acids.

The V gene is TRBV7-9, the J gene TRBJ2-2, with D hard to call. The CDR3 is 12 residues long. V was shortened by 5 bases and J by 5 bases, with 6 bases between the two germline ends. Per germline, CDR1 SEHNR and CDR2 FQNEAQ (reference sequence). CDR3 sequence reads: CASSPETGELFF. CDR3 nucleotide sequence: TGTGCCAGCAGCCCAGAGACCGGGGAGCTGTTTTTT.

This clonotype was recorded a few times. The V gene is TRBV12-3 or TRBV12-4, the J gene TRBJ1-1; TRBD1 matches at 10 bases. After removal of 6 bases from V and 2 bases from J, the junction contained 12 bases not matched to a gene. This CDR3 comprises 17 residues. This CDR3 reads CASRTGGPFNINTEAFF. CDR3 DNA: TGTGCCAGCAGGACAGGGGGCCCCTTCAATATAAACACTGAAGCTTTCTTT.

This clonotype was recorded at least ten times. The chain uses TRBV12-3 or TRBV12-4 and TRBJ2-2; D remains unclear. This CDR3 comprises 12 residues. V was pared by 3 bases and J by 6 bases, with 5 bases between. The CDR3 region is CASSLGSGELFF. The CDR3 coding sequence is TGTGCCAGCAGTTTGGGCTCCGGGGAGCTGTTTTTT.

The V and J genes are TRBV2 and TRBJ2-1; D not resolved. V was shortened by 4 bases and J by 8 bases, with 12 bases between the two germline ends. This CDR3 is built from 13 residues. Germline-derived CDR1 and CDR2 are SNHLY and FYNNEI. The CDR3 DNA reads TGTGCCAGCAGTGTACAAGGATTCGATGAGCAGTTCTTC. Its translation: CASSVQGFDEQFF.

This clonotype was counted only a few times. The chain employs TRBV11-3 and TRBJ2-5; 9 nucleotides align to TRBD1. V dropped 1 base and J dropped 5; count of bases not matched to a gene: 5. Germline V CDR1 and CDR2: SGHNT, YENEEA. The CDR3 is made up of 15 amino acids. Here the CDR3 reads CASSLVTGGVETQYF. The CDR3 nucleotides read TGTGCCAGCAGCTTAGTAACAGGGGGCGTGGAGACCCAGTACTTC.

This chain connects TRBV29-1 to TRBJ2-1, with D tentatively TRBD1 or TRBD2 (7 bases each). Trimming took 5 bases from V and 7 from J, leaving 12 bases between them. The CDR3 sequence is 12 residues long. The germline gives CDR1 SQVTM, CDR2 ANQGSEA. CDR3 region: CSVTQGGNEQFF. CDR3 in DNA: TGCAGCGTTACCCAGGGGGGGAATGAGCAGTTCTTC.

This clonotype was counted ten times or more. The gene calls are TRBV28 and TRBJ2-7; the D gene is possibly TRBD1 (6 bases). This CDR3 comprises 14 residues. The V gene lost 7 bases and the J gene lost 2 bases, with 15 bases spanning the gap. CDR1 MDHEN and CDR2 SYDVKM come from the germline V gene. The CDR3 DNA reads TGTGCCAGCAAGCCACTCCAGGGGACCTACGAGCAGTACTTC. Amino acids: CASKPLQGTYEQYF.

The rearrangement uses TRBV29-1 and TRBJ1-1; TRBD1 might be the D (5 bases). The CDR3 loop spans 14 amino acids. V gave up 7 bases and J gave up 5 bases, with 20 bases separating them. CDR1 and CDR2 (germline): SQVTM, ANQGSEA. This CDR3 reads CSAAERGTGTEAFF. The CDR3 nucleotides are TGCAGCGCGGCTGAACGGGGCACGGGTACTGAAGCTTTCTTT.

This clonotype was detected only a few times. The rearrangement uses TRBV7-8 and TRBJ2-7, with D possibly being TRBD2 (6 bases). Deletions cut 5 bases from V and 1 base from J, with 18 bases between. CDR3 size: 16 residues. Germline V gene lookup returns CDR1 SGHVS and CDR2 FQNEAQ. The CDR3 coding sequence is TGTGCCAGCAGCCCGACGGGGCGGGGATTTTCCTACGAGCAGTACTTC. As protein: CASSPTGRGFSYEQYF.

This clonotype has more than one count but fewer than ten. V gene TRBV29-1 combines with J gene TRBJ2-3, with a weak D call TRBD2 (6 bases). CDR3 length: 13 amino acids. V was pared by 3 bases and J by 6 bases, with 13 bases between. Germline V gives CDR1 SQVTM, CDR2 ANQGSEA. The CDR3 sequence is CSVEPGVGDTQYF. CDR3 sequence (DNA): TGCAGCGTTGAGCCGGGAGTCGGCGATACGCAGTATTTT.

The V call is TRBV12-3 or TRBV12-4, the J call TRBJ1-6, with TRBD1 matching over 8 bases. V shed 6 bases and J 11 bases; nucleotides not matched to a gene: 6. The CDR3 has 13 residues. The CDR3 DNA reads TGTGCCAGCAGGGCAGGGGGCGAGGCACCCCTCCACTTT. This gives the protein CASRAGGEAPLHF.

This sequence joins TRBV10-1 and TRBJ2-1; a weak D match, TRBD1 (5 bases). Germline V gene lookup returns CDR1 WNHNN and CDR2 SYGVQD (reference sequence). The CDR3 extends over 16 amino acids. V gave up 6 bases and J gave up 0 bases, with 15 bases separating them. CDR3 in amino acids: CASSDTSRGSYNEQFF. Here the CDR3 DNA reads TGCGCCAGCAGCGACACTTCAAGGGGCTCCTACAATGAGCAGTTCTTC.

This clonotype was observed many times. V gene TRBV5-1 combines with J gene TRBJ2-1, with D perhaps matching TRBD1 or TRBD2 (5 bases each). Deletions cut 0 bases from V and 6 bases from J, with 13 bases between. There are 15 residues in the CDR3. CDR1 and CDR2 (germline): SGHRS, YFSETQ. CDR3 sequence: CASSLAQPGRNEQFF. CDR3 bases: TGCGCCAGCAGCTTGGCCCAGCCGGGGCGCAATGAGCAGTTCTTC.

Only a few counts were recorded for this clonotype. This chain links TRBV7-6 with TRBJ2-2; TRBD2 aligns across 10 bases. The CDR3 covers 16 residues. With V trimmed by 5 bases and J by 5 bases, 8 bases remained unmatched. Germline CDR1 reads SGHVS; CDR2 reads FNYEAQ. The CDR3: CASSGGLAGETGELFF. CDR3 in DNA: TGTGCCAGCAGCGGAGGCCTAGCGGGGGAAACCGGGGAGCTGTTTTTT.

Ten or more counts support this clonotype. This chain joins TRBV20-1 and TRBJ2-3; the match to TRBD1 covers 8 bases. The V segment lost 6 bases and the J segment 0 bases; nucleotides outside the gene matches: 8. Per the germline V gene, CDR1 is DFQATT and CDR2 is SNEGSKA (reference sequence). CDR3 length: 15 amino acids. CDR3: CSAQGARSSTDTQYF. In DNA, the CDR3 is TGCAGTGCCCAGGGGGCAAGGTCAAGCACAGATACGCAGTATTTT.

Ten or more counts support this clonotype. The CDR3 sequence is CSALPAREGEAFF. The DNA for the CDR3 is TGCAGCGCCCTGCCTGCACGGGAGGGGGAAGCTTTCTTT. The chain uses TRBV29-1 and TRBJ1-1; D is perhaps TRBD1 (5 bases). Trimming shortened V by 7 bases and J by 8 bases, and 20 bases separated the two germline ends. Germline CDR1 SQVTM, CDR2 ANQGSEA. This CDR3 has 13 amino acids.